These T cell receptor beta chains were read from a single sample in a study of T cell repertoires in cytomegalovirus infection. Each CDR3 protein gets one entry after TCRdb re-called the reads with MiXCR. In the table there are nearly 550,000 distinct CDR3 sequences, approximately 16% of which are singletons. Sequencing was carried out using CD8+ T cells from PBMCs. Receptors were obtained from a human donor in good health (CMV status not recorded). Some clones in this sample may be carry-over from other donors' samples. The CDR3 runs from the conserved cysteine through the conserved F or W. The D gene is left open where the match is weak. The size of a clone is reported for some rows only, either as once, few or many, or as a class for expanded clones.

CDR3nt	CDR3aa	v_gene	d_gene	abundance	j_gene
TGTGCCAGCAGTTTGAGGCTAGCGGGCCGGAATGAGCAGTTCTTC	CASSLRLAGRNEQFF	TRBV27	TRBD2	many	TRBJ2-1
TGTGCCAGCAGCTTCCTCGGGACTGAAGCTTTCTTT	CASSFLGTEAFF	TRBV7-2	NA	many	TRBJ1-1
TGTGCCAGTGAAGCGGACACAGATACGCAGTATTTT	CASEADTDTQYF	TRBV11-2	NA	many	TRBJ2-3
TGTGCCAGCAACGGAGGGCATGGCTACACCTTC	CASNGGHGYTF	TRBV6-6	NA	few	TRBJ1-2
TGTGCCAGCACCCCCGGACAGGGATGGGAGACCCAGTACTTC	CASTPGQGWETQYF	TRBV25-1	TRBD1	few	TRBJ2-5
TGCGCCAGCAGCCAAGCCGCAGGGGGTATCTACGAGCAGTACTTC	CASSQAAGGIYEQYF	TRBV4-1	TRBD1	many	TRBJ2-7
TGTGCCAGCAGTATCCTACGGGGGGGGCCTAACACCGGGGAGCTGTTTTTT	CASSILRGGPNTGELFF	TRBV6-1	TRBD2	NA	TRBJ2-2
TGTGCCACCAGCAGATCCTATTTAGCTCATGAGCAGTTCTTC	CATSRSYLAHEQFF	TRBV15	NA	many	TRBJ2-1
TGTGCCAGCAGCCAAGGGGTCGCAGAGCATTACTTC	CASSQGVAEHYF	TRBV14	NA	NA	TRBJ2-7
TGTGCCACCCGTTTCGGCGAGACCCAGTACTTC	CATRFGETQYF	TRBV24-1	NA	NA	TRBJ2-5
TGCGCCAGCAGCTTGGCCCGGACAGGGAGGAACGAGCAGTACTTC	CASSLARTGRNEQYF	TRBV5-1	TRBD1	few	TRBJ2-7
TGTGCCAGCAGCCCAGGGGTAGCGGGTAGCAATCAGCCCCAGCATTTT	CASSPGVAGSNQPQHF	TRBV7-2	NA	many	TRBJ1-5
TGTGCCAGCAGCGTATCACTAGCGGGGGGGCCAAGGTGGGTGGGAGAAGAGACCCAGTACTTC	CASSVSLAGGPRWVGEETQYF	TRBV9	TRBD2	NA	TRBJ2-5
TGTGCCAGCAGTTACAGGCAGGGGAAAGCTAATTCACCCCTCCACTTT	CASSYRQGKANSPLHF	TRBV6-5	NA	NA	TRBJ1-6
TGTGCCAGCAGCCAACAGACTAGTGGGGGCACAGATACGCAGTATTTT	CASSQQTSGGTDTQYF	TRBV4-2	NA	NA	TRBJ2-3
TGTGCCAGCAGCTTATGGGGTGAAGATACGCAGTATTTT	CASSLWGEDTQYF	TRBV7-9	NA	many	TRBJ2-3
TGTGCCAGCAGTTTGACAGGGAGCTCCTATAATTCACCCCTCCACTTT	CASSLTGSSYNSPLHF	TRBV28	TRBD1	few	TRBJ1-6
TGCAGTGCTACCCTGGGCCAGCGGGGGCCCGGCGAGCAGTACTTC	CSATLGQRGPGEQYF	TRBV20-1	TRBD2	NA	TRBJ2-7
TGTGCCAGCAGCTTGCGCCCCGTGAGCTATGGCTACACCTTC	CASSLRPVSYGYTF	TRBV5-6	NA	many	TRBJ1-2
TGTGCCAGCAGGGGGACAGATTATTCACCCCTCCACTTT	CASRGTDYSPLHF	TRBV28	TRBD1	few	TRBJ1-6
TGTGCCAGCAGCTTAGGACCAACGATAGGAAGTCGATCTTCAGCTAATGAAAAACTGTTTTTT	CASSLGPTIGSRSSANEKLFF	TRBV7-9	NA	many	TRBJ1-4
TGTGCCACCAGGGGCGGGGAGGGGATAATATATGGCTACACCTTC	CATRGGEGIIYGYTF	TRBV15	NA	NA	TRBJ1-2
TGTGCCAGCAGCTTAGAGGGGAACTCCTACGAGCAGTACTTC	CASSLEGNSYEQYF	TRBV7-9	NA	many	TRBJ2-7
TGTGCCAGCAGCTTGGTTCTCGGGGGGAACACTGAAGCTTTCTTT	CASSLVLGGNTEAFF	TRBV7-2	NA	many	TRBJ1-1
TGTGCCAGCAGGTTGCTGGGGGACACTGAAGCTTTCTTT	CASRLLGDTEAFF	TRBV4-2	NA	few	TRBJ1-1
TGTGCCAGCAGCCAAGATCAGGGTCCCAATGAGCAGTTCTTC	CASSQDQGPNEQFF	TRBV14	NA	many	TRBJ2-1
TGCGCCAGCAAAACAGGGTACGGCACAGATACGGAGTATTTT	CASKTGYGTDTEYF	TRBV4-1	NA	once	TRBJ2-3
TGTGCCACCAGCCCAGGAGACTACGAGCAGTACTTC	CATSPGDYEQYF	TRBV15	NA	few	TRBJ2-7
TGTGCCAGCAGCGCTTTCGGGACAGGGAACCATTACAATGAGCAGTTCTTC	CASSAFGTGNHYNEQFF	TRBV7-9	TRBD1	NA	TRBJ2-1
TGTGCCACCAGCAGAGAGGGGGCCGGGACACCGAACACCGGGGAGCTGTTTTTT	CATSREGAGTPNTGELFF	TRBV15	NA	many	TRBJ2-2
TGTGCCAGCGGGACTAGCGGCACAGATACGCAGTATTTT	CASGTSGTDTQYF	TRBV7-9	TRBD2	many	TRBJ2-3
TGTGCTAGTGGTCTAGGACAGGGAACGCAGTATTTT	CASGLGQGTQYF	TRBV12-5	TRBD1	NA	TRBJ2-3
TGTGCCAGCAGCTCTCACGAGACCTCTCGGGAAGAGCAGTACTTC	CASSSHETSREEQYF	TRBV7-9	NA	many	TRBJ2-7
TGTGCCAGCAGCTCACGACAGGGGATCACAGATACGCAGTATTTT	CASSSRQGITDTQYF	TRBV7-3	TRBD1	many	TRBJ2-3
TGTGCCAGCAGCTCCTGGACTAGCATCGGCGAGCAGTACTTC	CASSSWTSIGEQYF	TRBV5-6	TRBD2	few	TRBJ2-7
TGTGCCAGCAGCTTACCTCCAAGCCGGGCCAGTCACAAAGCTTTCTTT	CASSLPPSRASHKAFF	TRBV11-2	NA	many	TRBJ1-1
TGTGCCAGCAGTGGGGTCGTCGACAGCACCTACGAGCAGTACTTC	CASSGVVDSTYEQYF	TRBV2	NA	NA	TRBJ2-7
TGTGCCAGCAGCGGGGGACTAGCGGGAGTGCGGCAGTACTTC	CASSGGLAGVRQYF	TRBV5-6	TRBD2	many	TRBJ2-7
TGCAGCGTTTATGACGGAGTCTATGGCTACACCTTC	CSVYDGVYGYTF	TRBV29-1	NA	few	TRBJ1-2
TGTGCCAGCAGTGTAAAGAGGGGAGGCTTAGATGAGCAGTTCTTC	CASSVKRGGLDEQFF	TRBV6-1	NA	few	TRBJ2-1
TGTGCCAGCAGTTTAGGTCTAAACGAGCAGTACTTC	CASSLGLNEQYF	TRBV12-3/TRBV12-4	NA	many	TRBJ2-7